This TCR beta chain emerged from a study of blood T cell repertoires in COVID-19. Sequenced by immunoSEQ multiplex PCR; TCRdb stores in-frame clones only, minus some. The sample carries fewer than 300,000 clones, approximately 85% recorded once. The CDR3 totals 16 residues. Germline V gives CDR1 SGHTA, CDR2 FQGNSA. The J segment lost 2 bases and the V segment lost 1 base, leaving 5 bases of the junction unmatched. V is TRBV7-2 and J is TRBJ2-1, with TRBD2 identical over 7 bases. The sequenced material came from peripheral blood. The TCR comes from a man aged 50 to 59 with active or convalescent COVID-19. The chain's CDR3 is CASSLGVLAAYNEQFF. The CDR3 bases are TGTGCCAGCAGCTTAGGGGTTCTAGCGGCCTACAATGAGCAGTTCTTC. The entire variable domain, with the rest obtained from reference TRBV7-2 and TRBJ2-1, is as follows: GAGVSQSPSNKVTEKGKDVELRCDPISGHTALYWYRQSLGQGLEFLIYFQGNSAPDKSGLPSDRFSAERTGGSVSTLTIQRTQQEDSAVYLCASSLGVLAAYNEQFFGPGTRLTVL.